The 8 T cell receptor beta chains listed next were all sequenced from one sample in a study of shared clonotypes between healthy human individuals. Method: immunoSEQ multiplex PCR; TCRdb's copy keeps in-frame clones and lacks some. The sample consists of roughly 640,000 clones, about 96% of them appearing once. Sequencing input: naive CD4+ T cells sorted from blood. The subset is: CD45RA+ positively selected. These receptors came from a woman aged 25 to 39 in good health.

The rearrangement joins TRBV19 to TRBJ2-5; D is perhaps TRBD2 (5 bases). This CDR3 has 17 amino acids. V lost 1 base and J 0 bases, leaving 15 bases between the germline ends. CDR1 is LNHDA and CDR2 is SQIVND in the germline V gene (reference sequence). The CDR3 is CASSIGAGRVYQETQYF. CDR3 DNA sequence: TGTGCCAGTAGTATAGGGGCCGGGCGGGTATACCAAGAGACCCAGTACTTC. Full variable domain (missing parts from reference TRBV19 and TRBJ2-5): DGGITQSPKYLFRKEGQNVTLSCEQNLNHDAMYWYRQDPGQGLRLIYYSQIVNDFQKGDIAEGYSVSREKKESFPLTVTSAQKNPTAFYLCASSIGAGRVYQETQYFGPGTRLLVL.

The V call is TRBV4-1, the J call TRBJ2-3; D may be TRBD2 (6 bases). This CDR3 has 15 amino acids. Trimming left V 2 bases short and J 7 bases short, with 16 bases between. The germline V gene encodes CDR1 MGHRA and CDR2 YSYEKL. The CDR3 spells CASSQPLTRWNTQYF. CDR3 DNA: TGCGCCAGCAGCCAACCCCTGACTAGGTGGAATACGCAGTATTTT.

CDR3 in DNA: TGTGCCAGCAGTGGCCCGATTAAGGATCAGCCCCAGCATTTT. This gives the protein CASSGPIKDQPQHF. J is TRBJ1-5 and V is TRBV6-1; D gene unclear. Germline CDR1 reads MNHNS; CDR2 reads SASEGT. Trimming removed 4 bases at V and 5 bases at J, with 12 bases between. CDR3 length: 14 amino acids.

This chain connects TRBV10-3 to TRBJ1-5, with D possibly TRBD1 on 5 matching bases. CDR1 is ENHRY and CDR2 is SYGVKD in the germline V gene. The CDR3 sequence is 14 residues long. Trimming removed 2 bases at V and 4 bases at J, with 9 bases between. The CDR3 reads CAISEQGQNQPQHF. The DNA for the CDR3 is TGTGCCATCAGTGAGCAGGGTCAGAATCAGCCCCAGCATTTT.

This chain uses TRBV6-5 with TRBJ2-5; D is possibly TRBD1 (5 bases). The CDR3 has 14 amino acids. The V gene lost 7 bases and the J gene lost 5 bases, with 17 bases spanning the gap. Germline-derived CDR1 and CDR2 are MNHEY and SVGAGI. The CDR3 reads CASTQSGARETQYF. Written as DNA, the CDR3 is TGTGCCAGCACCCAAAGTGGGGCCCGGGAGACCCAGTACTTC.

This chain uses TRBV5-4 with TRBJ2-5, with a tentative D call TRBD2 (6 bases). The V end lost 0 bases, the J end lost 7 bases, and 10 bases lay between the germline ends. The CDR3 has 13 residues. The germline V gene encodes CDR1 SGHNT and CDR2 YYREEE (reference sequence). In nucleotides, the CDR3 is TGTGCCAGCAGCTTGGCGGGAGTAGGGACCCAGTACTTC. Protein sequence: CASSLAGVGTQYF. Full variable domain (outside the CDR3, taken from reference TRBV5-4 and TRBJ2-5): ETGVTQSPTHLIKTRGQQVTLRCSSQSGHNTVSWYQQALGQGPQFIFQYYREEENGRGNFPPRFSGLQFPNYSSELNVNALELDDSALYLCASSLAGVGTQYFGPGTRLLVL.

This chain uses TRBV30 with TRBJ2-5, with TRBD2 as a possible D gene (7 bases). The tail of the sequence fits TRBJ2-7 better, so the J call may be wrong. The CDR3 spans 14 residues. The germline V gene encodes CDR1 GTSNPN and CDR2 SVGIG (reference sequence). Written as DNA, the CDR3 is TGTGCCTGGAGTTTAAGGGGGGGTAGCTACGAGCAGTACTTC. Amino acids: CAWSLRGGSYEQYF.

This chain connects TRBV29-1 to TRBJ2-1; D unresolved. Trimming removed 7 bases at V and 0 bases at J, with 13 bases between. Germline V gene lookup returns CDR1 SQVTM and CDR2 ANQGSEA. This CDR3 is built from 14 residues. CDR3 amino acids: CSGNDPPSYNEQFF. The CDR3 bases are TGCAGCGGTAACGACCCCCCCTCCTACAATGAGCAGTTCTTC.